What follows is one T cell receptor beta chain and its context. The table came from immunoSEQ multiplex PCR; TCRdb's copy has only in-frame clones and leaves some out. The table includes 640,000 or so clones, 80% to 90% detected once. The data were obtained in a study of shared T cell receptors in the human thymus. V was shortened by 6 bases and J by 0 bases, with 10 bases between the two germline ends. CDR1 is MNHNY and CDR2 is SVGAGI in the germline V gene (reference sequence). This CDR3 spans 14 amino acids. The same data also contributed to another study, on human thymus T cells. Per that paper: During corrective heart surgery, resections were taken, and the thymus tissue came from them. Both thymic and peripheral blood repertoires showed apparently biased V and J usage.

The receptor was derived from a boy younger than two with a congenital heart defect. The genes are TRBV6-6 and TRBJ2-3, with D maybe TRBD2 (7 bases). Sequenced sample: thymocytes. Written as DNA, the CDR3 is TGTGCCAGCAGAAGGGGGGGCAGCACAGATACGCAGTATTTT. This gives the protein CASRRGGSTDTQYF.